This TCR beta chain is drawn from a study of cytomegalovirus exposure and HLA in healthy donors. The CDR3 contains 14 residues. The germline V and J ends were trimmed by 2 bases and 3 bases, with 9 bases remaining between them. Per the germline V gene, CDR1 is LNHDA and CDR2 is SQIVND (reference sequence). This clone came up a few times. No antigen is known for it. General study findings and limits: Later analysis showed TCR association rates varying by HLA locus, highest for DRB1 and lowest for HLA-C. Reportedly, fewer N-insertions than the approximately 650-donor mean appeared in an Asian-associated ancestry cluster in a later analysis.

The PCR employed 60 Vbeta primers together with 13 Jbeta primers. TCRdb's table, derived via immunoSEQ multiplex PCR, lists solely in-frame clones and lacks some. The table records about 150,000 clones, around 74% of them present only once. This sequence joins TRBV19 and TRBJ2-3, with D perhaps TRBD1 (6 bases). The clonotype comes from a young man in good health and CMV-seronegative. Source material: PBMCs. CDR3 in amino acids: CASSINRVTDTQYF. CDR3 nucleotides: TGTGCCAGTAGTATAAACAGGGTAACAGATACGCAGTATTTT.